A selection of T cell receptor beta chains follows, all from one sample in a study of identical twins. TCRdb re-called the 5' RACE reads through MiXCR, storing one row per CDR3 protein. The profile shows under 300,000 distinct CDR3 sequences, over 12% of them singletons. Material for sequencing was memory (CD45RO+) T cells sorted from blood. These receptor sequences come from a woman younger than 35 in good health. Each CDR3 is given with its conserved first and last residue. A D gene is named only where the DNA matches it firmly. Clone sizes are given selectively: once, few, many, or a class where the clone is expanded.

clone_size j_call d_call v_call cdr3_aa
few TRBJ1-1 - TRBV3-1 CASSQADRRGTEAFF
few TRBJ2-2 TRBD2 TRBV20-1 CSAPGSGLATGELFF
few TRBJ2-3 - TRBV7-9 CATRRTFTDTQPHF
- TRBJ1-2 - TRBV3-1 CASSQDWSPGYTF
- TRBJ2-7 - TRBV21-1 CASPARGSSYEQYF
- TRBJ2-1 - TRBV20-1 CSANGLGYHNEQFF
few TRBJ1-4 - TRBV7-9 CASRRATNEKLFF
few TRBJ2-3 - TRBV6-1 CASRGQLGEYSTDTQYF
- TRBJ2-1 TRBD2 TRBV20-1 CSASRLGGSYNEQFF
few TRBJ2-1 - TRBV10-3 CAITADTYNEQFF
- TRBJ2-1 TRBD2 TRBV7-2 CASSLRTSGKGEQFF
many TRBJ2-2 TRBD2 TRBV5-1 CASSFDSGGTTGELFF
few TRBJ1-1 - TRBV5-1 CASILGPTGTEAFF
few TRBJ2-3 TRBD2 TRBV7-3 CASSLIPSGGRTDTQYF
- TRBJ2-3 TRBD2 TRBV20-1 CSARDTTSGSADTQYF
few TRBJ2-5 - TRBV3-1 CASSQGAGDQETQYF
- TRBJ1-4 - TRBV15 CATSRGAVNEKLFF
- TRBJ2-3 TRBD1 TRBV25-1 CASSHNRGTTDTQYF
few TRBJ2-3 - TRBV6-5 CASSYSGGVGDTQYF
few TRBJ2-2 TRBD2 TRBV9 CASSVGLAANTGELFF
- TRBJ2-7 - TRBV7-9 CASSLRLTSPSEQYF
- TRBJ1-1 - TRBV7-8 CASSFREKGIMNTEAFF
many TRBJ2-5 - TRBV29-1 CSVTHSGQETQYF
- TRBJ2-5 - TRBV7-2 CASSQTPPETQYF
few TRBJ1-1 - TRBV9 CASSVGEYSTEAFF
few TRBJ1-2 - TRBV29-1 CSVESNDYGYTF
- TRBJ2-1 - TRBV4-3 CASSQAGAGAGNNEQFF
- TRBJ2-2 TRBD2 TRBV6-1 CASSRTSGSNTGELFF
many TRBJ2-3 - TRBV7-9 CASSSPGGGGDTDTQYF
- TRBJ2-3 TRBD2 TRBV20-1 CSARTASGSTQYF
- TRBJ2-7 - TRBV5-1 CASSLRGDVSYEQYF
- TRBJ2-6 - TRBV6-1 CASSRTYSGANVLTF
- TRBJ2-2 - TRBV7-8 CASSLGGQGTGELFF
- TRBJ2-3 TRBD1 TRBV6-4 CASSDSTGPDTQYF
- TRBJ2-4 TRBD2 TRBV19 CASSRTASSGTAKNIQYF
- TRBJ2-1 - TRBV3-1 CASSPRSSNEQFF
- TRBJ2-1 TRBD2 TRBV9 CASSVAPAGLAGIDEQFF
- TRBJ1-1 TRBD1 TRBV4-3 CASSPGQAGKTEAFF
- TRBJ1-1 - TRBV3-1 CASSQVVALGAFF